This T cell receptor beta chain was profiled in a study of technical replicates of blood from four donors (dated by TCRdb to between 2016 and 2019). This clone showed up just once. Its antigen target is currently unknown. No qualities accompany the bases; no much larger clone lies one base away. Receptor libraries were prepared by the immunoSEQ multiplex PCR assay. As stored in TCRdb, this immuneACCESS dataset retains in-frame rearrangements with V and J assigned. A fraction of the clones does not appear; measured against another copy, unresolved V genes explain less than half of the discrepancy, and the remainder lacks a known reason. The sample table holds under 100,000 clones, of which approximately 86% were seen once. Under 5.5% of the sample rests with the top ten. V is shortened by 0 bases, J by 7 bases, and the region joining them spans 28 bases. From cysteine to phenylalanine, the CDR3 is 18 amino acids long. Solely the CDR3 DNA is kept, with 54 bases framed from the first base. Via the germline V gene, CDR1 is SQVTM and CDR2 ANQGSEA.

The sample consisted of PBMCs. This TCR came from a human donor in good health. Some clones in this sample may be carry-over from other donors' samples. This sequence uses TRBV29-1 and TRBJ2-7; the best D guess is TRBD2, with 6 bases matching. This receptor has the CDR3 CSVEDPRVGASRSGEQYF. The DNA is TGCAGCGTTGAAGATCCACGGGTCGGGGCTAGCAGAAGCGGGGAGCAGTACTTC.